This T cell receptor (beta chain) comes out of a study of T cell responses to AZD1222 COVID-19 vaccine. Whole-study results and caveats: Repertoire sampling occurred only after the peak T cell response. Spike was spanned by vaccine-associated CD4 TCRs, which were dominant at 160-218 and 743-854. It should be noted that donors were predominantly white British and more often female, and clonal diversity was possibly underestimated. Of spike-specific TCRs, nearly half reportedly target regions left unmutated in variants.

In the case of this clone: Its cognate antigen is unknown.

This CDR3 comprises 18 residues. V was clipped by 2 bases and J by 9 bases; unmatched bases: 14. Germline V gives CDR1 SGHNT, CDR2 YENEEA. Here immunoSEQ multiplex PCR was the method, and the copy in TCRdb shows in-frame clones only, minus some. The sample lists about 70,000 clones, 88% occurring once. The starting material was peripheral blood, obtained 28 days after the second dose of the MenACWY control vaccine. V gene TRBV11-3 combines with J gene TRBJ2-1; 12 bases map to TRBD2. This clonotype was sampled from an adult who received the MenACWY meningococcal vaccine as a control. The CDR3 nucleotides are TGTGCCAGCAGCTTAACCCCCGGGACTAGCGGGCCAAGGGGTGAGCAGTTCTTC. Amino acid sequence: CASSLTPGTSGPRGEQFF. The full variable domain, rest sourced from reference TRBV11-3 and TRBJ2-1, is EAGVVQSPRYKIIEKKQPVAFWCNPISGHNTLYWYLQNLGQGPELLIRYENEEAVDDSQLPKDRFSAERLKGVDSTLKIQPAELGDSAVYLCASSLTPGTSGPRGEQFFGPGTRLTVL.